Below are 10 T cell receptor beta chains sequenced from a single sample in a study of identical twins. TCRdb reprocessed the 5' RACE reads via MiXCR and lists one record per CDR3 protein. The data show 1.5 million to 2 million distinct CDR3 sequences, about 31% seen once. Source material: cord blood. These receptors were taken from a newborn girl in good health.

The rearrangement uses TRBV4-2 and TRBJ2-7; D is possibly TRBD2 (5 bases). In germline, CDR1 is LGHNA, CDR2 YNFKEQ. This CDR3 is 15 amino acids long. Between the trimmed V and J ends, which lost 0 bases and 2 bases, there was a span of 11 bases. Here the CDR3 DNA reads TGTGCCAGCAGCCAAGATCTCGGGGTACCCTACGAGCAGTACTTC. This codes for CASSQDLGVPYEQYF.

J is TRBJ2-1 and V is TRBV12-3 or TRBV12-4, with TRBD2 matching 10 bases. The J call may not be correct, given that the DNA end is closer to TRBJ2-7. The CDR3 has 15 residues. This CDR3 is CASSLSASGRDEQYF. The CDR3 nucleotides are TGTGCCAGCAGTTTATCGGCTAGCGGGAGAGATGAGCAGTACTTC.

This clonotype has just a few counts. The genes are TRBV27 and TRBJ2-7, with unresolved D. CDR3 length: 14 amino acids. Deletions cut 0 bases from V and 3 bases from J, with 9 bases between. Germline CDR1 reads MNHEY; CDR2 reads SMNVEV (reference sequence). CDR3 nucleotide sequence: TGTGCCAGCAGTTTATCGGTGGCTAGCTACGAGCAGTACTTC. Amino acid sequence: CASSLSVASYEQYF.

This clonotype was observed many times. The rearrangement links TRBV2 to TRBJ1-4; no clear D. V dropped 6 bases and J dropped 3 bases, with 5 bases sitting between them. The CDR3 covers 12 residues. CDR1 is SNHLY, CDR2 FYNNEI, per germline. CDR3: CASRGSNEKLFF. The CDR3 nucleotides read TGTGCCAGCAGGGGGTCTAATGAAAAACTGTTTTTT.

This clonotype was seen a few times. This sequence joins TRBV3-1 and TRBJ2-2; TRBD1 matches 8 bases. The trim removed 3 bases at V and 4 bases at J, leaving 10 bases unmatched. In germline, CDR1 is LGHDT, CDR2 YNNKEL (reference sequence). The CDR3 has 17 amino acids. This CDR3 is CASSHSSGRGLTGELFF. In DNA, the CDR3 is TGTGCCAGCAGCCATAGTTCAGGCAGGGGGCTCACCGGGGAGCTGTTTTTT.

CDR3 bases: TGTGCCAGCAGTTACACAGCTCCAGATACGCAGTATTTT. It yields the protein CASSYTAPDTQYF. The chain joins TRBV6-2 or TRBV6-3 to TRBJ2-3; no clear D. The CDR3 spans 13 residues. V lost 2 bases and J 4 bases, leaving 7 bases between the germline ends. Germline V gene sequence: CDR1 MNHEY, CDR2 SVGEGT.

This clonotype was observed many times. The J gene is TRBJ1-6, the V gene TRBV6-1, with D uncertain. Trimming removed 6 bases at V and 3 bases at J, with 3 bases between. There are 12 residues in the CDR3. From germline, CDR1 is MNHNS and CDR2 SASEGT. CDR3 residues: CASRIYNSPLHF. CDR3 coding DNA: TGTGCCAGCAGGATCTATAATTCACCCCTCCACTTT.

This chain joins TRBV4-2 and TRBJ1-4; D is uncertain. Trimming removed 0 bases from V and 0 bases from J, with 8 bases in between. CDR1 LGHNA and CDR2 YNFKEQ come from the germline V gene. This CDR3 has 16 residues. The CDR3 DNA sequence: TGTGCCAGCAGCCAAGAACCGGGGACAACTAATGAAAAACTGTTTTTT. Encoded protein: CASSQEPGTTNEKLFF.

The V and J genes are TRBV3-1 and TRBJ2-5; either TRBD1 or TRBD2 may fit D (5 bases each). The J call may be wrong; the DNA end is better matched by TRBJ2-7. This CDR3 is 14 amino acids long. CDR1 and CDR2 from the germline V gene are LGHDT and YNNKEL (reference sequence). The CDR3 spells CASSQVSRGHEQYF. The CDR3 DNA sequence: TGTGCCAGCAGCCAAGTATCGAGGGGCCACGAGCAGTACTTC.

This clonotype was counted ten times or more. The CDR3 DNA sequence: TGCAGCGTTCGGTCATGGGGGGACATTCAGTACTTC. Its translation is CSVRSWGDIQYF. The V call is TRBV29-1, the J call TRBJ2-4, with D tentatively TRBD2 (6 bases). Germline CDR1 SQVTM, CDR2 ANQGSEA. This CDR3 is built from 12 residues. V was trimmed by 5 bases and J by 8 bases, leaving 13 bases between them.